Following are 3 T cell receptor beta chains from one sample sequenced in a study of T cells in Graves' hyperthyroidism and ophthalmopathy. Amplification targeted TCR beta CDR3 regions from RNA transcripts. During a first-round RT-PCR of the TCR CDR3, the HTBI primer set was used. TCRdb analysed the multiplex PCR reads with MiXCR anew, one entry per CDR3 protein. The table records 500,000 to 600,000 distinct CDR3 sequences, approximately 16% of them present only once. Input material: blood. These receptors were obtained from a young woman with Graves' hyperthyroidism.

This clonotype was found many times. The V call is TRBV20-1, the J call TRBJ2-1; 11 positions match TRBD1. The germline CDR1 and CDR2 sequences are DFQATT and SNEGSKA (reference sequence). Losses at the gene ends were 5 bases for V and 4 bases for J; bases not matched to a gene: 4. The CDR3 has 14 amino acids. The CDR3 region has the DNA TGCAGTGCTCGAGGACAGGGGGCGTACAATGAGCAGTTCTTC. Translating it yields CSARGQGAYNEQFF.

This clonotype turned up a few times. The chain has TRBV6-1 and TRBJ2-7, with D unresolved. V shed 5 bases and J shed 3 bases, with 11 bases lying between them. This CDR3 is 13 amino acids long. Germline loops: CDR1 MNHNS, CDR2 SASEGT. CDR3 residues: CASSRVPYYEQYF. The CDR3 coding sequence is TGTGCCAGCAGTAGGGTCCCCTACTACGAGCAGTACTTC.

The V and J genes are TRBV6-2 or TRBV6-3 and TRBJ1-6; a weak D match, TRBD1 (6 bases). V lost 7 bases and J lost 4, with 14 bases in between. Per the germline V gene, CDR1 is MNHEY and CDR2 is SVGEGT. The CDR3 runs 15 residues. CDR3 sequence reads: CASTLGQTYNSPLHF. For the CDR3, the DNA is TGTGCCAGCACCCTAGGACAGACGTATAATTCACCCCTCCACTTT.